This entry lists 24 T cell receptor beta chains sequenced from one sample in a study of blood T cell repertoires in COVID-19. Only in-frame clones appear in the TCRdb table, and some are missing; sequencing was by immunoSEQ multiplex PCR. The profile shows over 150,000 clones, about nine tenths of them singletons. Sequenced: peripheral blood. The receptor source for this set is a man aged 70 or older with active or convalescent COVID-19.

The chain links TRBV29-1 to TRBJ1-1, with 7 bases lining up with TRBD1. Germline CDR1 and CDR2: SQVTM and ANQGSEA. The CDR3 has 13 amino acids. Trimming at V came to 7 bases and at J to 5 bases, leaving 10 bases not matched to a gene. This CDR3 reads CSASRRGLTEAFF. The CDR3 DNA follows: TGCAGCGCCTCGCGGAGGGGGCTGACTGAAGCTTTCTTT. Full variable domain (missing parts from reference TRBV29-1 and TRBJ1-1): SAVISQKPSRDICQRGTSLTIQCQVDSQVTMMFWYRQQPGQSLTLIATANQGSEATYESGFVIDKFPISRPNLTFSTLTVSNMSPEDSSIYLCSASRRGLTEAFFGQGTRLTVV.

The V call is TRBV2, the J call TRBJ2-7; the D gene is possibly TRBD1 (6 bases). The CDR3 is 13 amino acids. Trimming removed 11 bases at V and 0 bases at J, with 14 bases between. CDR1 and CDR2 (germline): SNHLY, FYNNEI. The CDR3: CAWGPLDSYEQYF. CDR3 sequence (DNA): TGTGCCTGGGGGCCTCTAGACTCCTACGAGCAGTACTTC.

This chain joins TRBV27 and TRBJ2-6; maybe TRBD2 (5 bases). Trimming removed 1 base at V and 0 bases at J, with 19 bases between. The germline V gene has CDR1 MNHEY and CDR2 SMNVEV (reference sequence). The CDR3 consists of 20 residues. CDR3 region: CASSLYAVRVQDSGANVLTF. CDR3 bases: TGTGCCAGCAGTTTATATGCGGTGAGGGTCCAGGACTCTGGGGCCAACGTCCTGACTTTC.

V gene TRBV7-3 combines with J gene TRBJ1-2, with D possibly being TRBD1 (6 bases). CDR1 is SGHTA, CDR2 FQGTGA, per germline. V lost 5 bases and J lost 3, with 22 bases in between. The CDR3 is 17 amino acids. DNA of the CDR3: TGTGCCAGCAGCCCCGGACGGGACACCAATAGGGACTATGGCTACACCTTC. Protein: CASSPGRDTNRDYGYTF.

The chain links TRBV6-5 to TRBJ1-3; no clear D. Germline V gene sequence: CDR1 MNHEY, CDR2 SVGAGI. This CDR3 has 14 amino acids. The germline V and J ends were trimmed by 5 bases and 0 bases, with 8 bases remaining between them. Written as DNA, the CDR3 is TGTGCCAGCAGTCAATTGAGCTCTGGAAACACCATATATTTT. The encoded protein is CASSQLSSGNTIYF.

This clone has a single count. The V call is TRBV19, the J call TRBJ1-2, with a possible D match to TRBD1 (5 bases). The V and J ends lost 7 bases and 6 bases respectively, with 12 bases between them. Germline V lookup: CDR1 LNHDA, CDR2 SQIVND (reference sequence). The CDR3 is made up of 12 amino acids. CDR3 in DNA: TGTGCCAGTAAAAGGGGCAGGGATGGCTACACCTTC. It specifies CASKRGRDGYTF.

The rearrangement links TRBV12-3 or TRBV12-4 to TRBJ1-5; 7 bases line up with TRBD1. The CDR3 totals 13 residues. V was pared by 7 bases and J by 2 bases, with 2 bases of the junction left unmatched. CDR3 bases: TGTGCCAGCAAGGGGACAGGCAATCAGCCCCAGCATTTT. It translates to CASKGTGNQPQHF.

The chain is built from TRBV6-5 and TRBJ1-2; D remains ambiguous. CDR1 and CDR2 from the germline V gene are MNHEY and SVGAGI. Trimming took 6 bases from V and 0 from J, leaving 5 bases between them. The CDR3 is made up of 12 amino acids. This CDR3 is CASRRPNYGYTF. The CDR3 coding sequence is TGTGCCAGCAGGCGCCCTAACTATGGCTACACCTTC.

The chain couples TRBV7-9 to TRBJ1-1; D gene ambiguous. Germline CDR1 SEHNR, CDR2 FQNEAQ (reference sequence). Trimming stripped 11 bases from V and 6 bases from J, with 19 bases between. The CDR3 loop spans 13 amino acids. CDR3 in amino acids: CASAPRPRAEAFF. In nucleotides, the CDR3 is TGTGCCTCCGCCCCTCGGCCGAGGGCTGAAGCTTTCTTT.

This rearrangement joins TRBV19 to TRBJ1-4; 11 nucleotides agree with TRBD1. The trim removed 5 bases at V and 7 bases at J, leaving 6 bases unmatched. This CDR3 spans 15 amino acids. Germline V gene lookup returns CDR1 LNHDA and CDR2 SQIVND (reference sequence). The CDR3 region has the DNA TGTGCCAGTAGTCTGGGACAGGGGGTCGGTGAAAAACTGTTTTTT. It translates to CASSLGQGVGEKLFF.

The CDR3: CASNPQGAGRMNTEAFF. CDR3 DNA sequence: TGTGCCAGCAACCCTCAGGGGGCTGGAAGAATGAACACTGAAGCTTTCTTT. This sequence joins TRBV7-9 and TRBJ1-1; 8 nucleotides align to TRBD1. Trimming cost V 7 bases and J 0 bases; bases outside gene matches: 13. The CDR3 totals 17 residues. Looked up from germline, CDR1 is SEHNR and CDR2 is FQNEAQ (reference sequence). Using reference TRBV7-9 and TRBJ1-1 for the parts outside the CDR3, the full variable domain is DTGVSQNPRHKITKRGQNVTFRCDPISEHNRLYWYRQTLGQGPEFLTYFQNEAQLEKSRLLSDRFSAERPKGSFSTLEIQRTEQGDSAMYLCASNPQGAGRMNTEAFFGQGTRLTVV.

DNA for the CDR3: TGCGCCAGCAGCTTGGGGCAATTCGCTAATTCACCCCTCCACTTT. It specifies CASSLGQFANSPLHF. The chain has TRBV5-1 and TRBJ1-6; no clear D gene. The CDR3 contains 15 residues. With 0 bases removed from V and 6 bases from J, the gap between germline ends came to 10 bases. Germline V lookup: CDR1 SGHRS, CDR2 YFSETQ.

The V gene is TRBV9, the J gene TRBJ2-4; 9 bases agree with TRBD1. Germline-derived CDR1 and CDR2 are SGDLS and YYNGEE. With 4 bases clipped from V and 2 bases from J, the junction kept 16 bases outside the gene matches. There are 19 residues in the CDR3. CDR3 nucleotides: TGTGCCAGCAGCCCCGGACAGGGGCGAGCCGGGCAGTCCAAAAACATTCAGTACTTC. This codes for CASSPGQGRAGQSKNIQYF.

The gene calls are TRBV7-9 and TRBJ1-1; possibly TRBD1 for D (5 bases). The ends were cut back, 8 bases at V and 11 bases at J, with 12 bases in the middle. The V gene's germline CDR1 is SEHNR and CDR2 FQNEAQ (reference sequence). The CDR3 extends over 10 amino acids. The CDR3 nucleotides are TGTGCCAGCCGGGGGGAGCGGGCTTTCTTT. Translation gives CASRGERAFF.

The CDR3 protein is CASSFNRGYNEQFF. CDR3 in DNA: TGTGCCAGCAGCTTTAACAGGGGGTACAATGAGCAGTTCTTC. The chain has TRBV11-2 and TRBJ2-1; 8 bases are a match to TRBD1. CDR1 SGHAT and CDR2 FQNNGV come from the germline V gene. The CDR3 totals 14 residues. With 3 bases clipped from V and 4 bases from J, the junction kept 2 bases outside the gene matches.

This clone was counted once. The genes are TRBV19 and TRBJ1-5; 9 nucleotides align to TRBD1. Looked up from germline, CDR1 is LNHDA and CDR2 is SQIVND (reference sequence). The V and J ends lost 7 bases and 0 bases, in that order; junction bases with no gene match: 4. The CDR3 runs 15 residues. The CDR3 sequence is CASTPDRGSNQPQHF. In DNA, the CDR3 is TGTGCCAGTACCCCGGACAGGGGTAGCAATCAGCCCCAGCATTTT.

This clone was recorded a few times. This chain connects TRBV19 to TRBJ2-1, with TRBD1 matching over 8 bases. J lost 9 bases, V lost 5 bases, and 6 bases had no gene match. This CDR3 contains 13 residues. CDR1 LNHDA and CDR2 SQIVND come from the germline V gene (reference sequence). This CDR3 is CASSSDRVGEQFF. CDR3 in DNA: TGTGCCAGTAGTTCGGACAGGGTGGGTGAGCAGTTCTTC.

The J gene is TRBJ1-1, the V gene TRBV27, with 7 bases that match TRBD1. Germline V gives CDR1 MNHEY, CDR2 SMNVEV (reference sequence). Trimming removed 2 bases from V and 5 bases from J; junction bases left unmatched: 5. CDR3 length: 14 residues. CDR3 residues: CASSLGQVGTEAFF. The CDR3 DNA sequence: TGTGCCAGCAGTTTAGGACAGGTTGGGACTGAAGCTTTCTTT.

This rearrangement joins TRBV5-8 to TRBJ2-7; TRBD1 matches at 8 bases. Germline loops: CDR1 SGHTS, CDR2 YDEGEE. CDR3 length: 15 amino acids. The V segment lost 2 bases and the J segment 5 bases; nucleotides outside the gene matches: 9. This CDR3 is CASSFWQGAIDEQYF. CDR3 coding DNA: TGTGCCAGCAGCTTCTGGCAGGGGGCGATCGACGAGCAGTACTTC. Variable domain in full (rest from reference TRBV5-8 and TRBJ2-7): EAGVTQSPTHLIKTRGQQATLRCSPISGHTSVYWYQQALGLGLQFLLWYDEGEERNRGNFPPRFSGRQFPNYSSELNVNALELEDSALYLCASSFWQGAIDEQYFGPGTRLTVT.

The chain uses TRBV19 and TRBJ1-2; tentative D call: TRBD1 (5 bases). CDR1 is LNHDA, CDR2 SQIVND, per germline (reference sequence). V was clipped by 7 bases and J by 2 bases, with 20 bases between them. This CDR3 region has 16 residues. The CDR3, as DNA: TGTGCCAGTACCCCAGCGGGACCTCGCGCCAACTATGGCTACACCTTC. Protein sequence: CASTPAGPRANYGYTF.

V gene TRBV5-5 combines with J gene TRBJ1-4; TRBD1 is a possible D gene (5 bases). The CDR3 is 14 amino acids. Trimming pared 6 bases from V and 1 base from J, leaving 10 bases between. Germline V gene lookup returns CDR1 SGHKS and CDR2 YYEKEE (reference sequence). The CDR3 sequence is CASIQGKTNEKLFF. In DNA form, the CDR3 reads TGTGCCAGCATCCAGGGAAAAACTAATGAAAAACTGTTTTTT.

This clone was detected only once. The CDR3 reads CASSLLETKSETQYF. The CDR3 coding sequence is TGTGCCAGCAGCTTATTAGAGACTAAAAGTGAGACGCAGTATTTT. The rearrangement links TRBV7-9 to TRBJ2-3; maybe TRBD2 (5 bases). This CDR3 has 15 residues. Between the trimmed V and J ends, which lost 2 bases and 9 bases, there was a span of 18 bases. In germline, CDR1 is SEHNR, CDR2 FQNEAQ (reference sequence). The whole variable domain, remainder taken from reference TRBV7-9 and TRBJ2-3, is DTGVSQNPRHKITKRGQNVTFRCDPISEHNRLYWYRQTLGQGPEFLTYFQNEAQLEKSRLLSDRFSAERPKGSFSTLEIQRTEQGDSAMYLCASSLLETKSETQYFGPGTRLTVL.

This sequence joins TRBV19 and TRBJ2-7; 13 bases map to TRBD2. This CDR3 comprises 16 residues. The germline gives CDR1 LNHDA, CDR2 SQIVND (reference sequence). Trimming removed 3 bases from V and 3 bases from J; junction bases left unmatched: 5. The CDR3 loop reads CASSIGTSGVNYEQYF. In DNA form, the CDR3 reads TGTGCCAGTAGTATCGGGACTAGCGGGGTAAACTACGAGCAGTACTTC.

The V gene is TRBV5-4, the J gene TRBJ2-5; 9 nucleotides match TRBD2. The CDR3 sequence is 14 residues long. Germline loops: CDR1 SGHNT, CDR2 YYREEE (reference sequence). Germline trimming cut 4 bases from V and 5 bases from J; bases unmatched to any gene: 6. CDR3 amino acids: CASSKGTSSETQYF. The CDR3 nucleotides are TGTGCCAGCAGCAAAGGGACTAGCAGTGAGACCCAGTACTTC.